The table lists the clone carrying this TCR beta chain with a count of one. The authors' processing: From reference gene primer amplification, estimates of nucleated cell counts were derived. Profiling relied on immunoSEQ multiplex PCR, and the TCRdb table lists in-frame clones only, not all of them. V and J calls plus clone size are reproduced from that table; the DNA served to infer D and trimming. The table has approximately 500,000 clones, 70% to 90% seen once. The sample comes from a study of blood T cell repertoires in COVID-19. Study context: COVID-19 samples from acute and convalescent phases originated in the United States, Italy and Spain. T cells, B-cell-depleted T cells, or PBMCs supplied cDNA or gDNA.

Sequenced: peripheral blood. This receptor was taken from a human donor in a cohort sampled during active COVID-19.

CDR3 DNA: TGTGCCAGCAGTCAAGTGGAGGCGCAGTACTTC. Amino acids: CASSQVEAQYF. The genes are TRBV2 and TRBJ2-7; D may be TRBD2 (5 bases). Germline lookup yields CDR1 SNHLY and CDR2 FYNNEI. V was clipped by 5 bases and J by 9 bases, with 11 bases between them. The CDR3 sequence is 11 residues long.